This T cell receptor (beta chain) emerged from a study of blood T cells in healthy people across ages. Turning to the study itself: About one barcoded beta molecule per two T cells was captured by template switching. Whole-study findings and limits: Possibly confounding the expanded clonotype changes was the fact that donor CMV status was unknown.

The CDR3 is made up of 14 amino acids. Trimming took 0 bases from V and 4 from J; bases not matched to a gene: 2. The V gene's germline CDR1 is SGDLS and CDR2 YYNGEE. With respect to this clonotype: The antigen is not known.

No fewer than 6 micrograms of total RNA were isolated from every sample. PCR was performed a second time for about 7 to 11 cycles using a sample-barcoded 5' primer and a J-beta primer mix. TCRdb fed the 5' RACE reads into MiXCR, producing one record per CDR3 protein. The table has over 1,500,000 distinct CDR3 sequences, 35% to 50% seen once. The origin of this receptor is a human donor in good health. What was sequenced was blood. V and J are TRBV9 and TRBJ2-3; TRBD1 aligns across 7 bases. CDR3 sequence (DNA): TGTGCCAGCAGCGTAGACAGGGGAGCAGATACGCAGTATTTT. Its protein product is CASSVDRGADTQYF. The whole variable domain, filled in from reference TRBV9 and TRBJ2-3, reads DSGVTQTPKHLITATGQRVTLRCSPRSGDLSVYWYQQSLDQGLQFLIQYYNGEERAKGNILERFSAQQFPDLHSELNLSSLELGDSALYFCASSVDRGADTQYFGPGTRLTVL.